These 3 T cell receptor beta chains were all obtained from the same sample, sequenced in a study of cytomegalovirus exposure and HLA in healthy donors. The PCR made use of 60 Vbeta and 13 Jbeta primers. TCRdb keeps only in-frame clones here, not all; method: immunoSEQ multiplex PCR. Its table lists 180,000 or so clones. Sequenced material: PBMCs. The source of these receptors is a woman aged 18-35 years in good health and CMV-seropositive.

The genes are TRBV4-1 and TRBJ1-1, with 7 bases identical to TRBD1. This CDR3 spans 14 amino acids. J lost 4 bases, V lost 3 bases, and 5 bases had no gene match. The germline V gene has CDR1 MGHRA and CDR2 YSYEKL. Here the CDR3 DNA reads TGCGCCAGCAGCCAGACAGGGTTGAGCACTGAAGCTTTCTTT. Its translation: CASSQTGLSTEAFF.

This chain links TRBV5-1 with TRBJ1-6, with D perhaps TRBD1 (6 bases). Trimming removed 4 bases from V and 9 bases from J, with 17 bases in between. This CDR3 contains 15 residues. Germline V lookup: CDR1 SGHRS, CDR2 YFSETQ. CDR3 protein: CASSQRQDKGSPLHF. In DNA form, the CDR3 reads TGCGCCAGCAGCCAAAGACAGGACAAGGGTTCACCCCTCCACTTT.

CDR3 protein: CASSLISGSSYNEQFF. The CDR3, as DNA: TGTGCCAGCAGCTTAATATCGGGGAGCTCCTACAATGAGCAGTTCTTC. This sequence joins TRBV11-2 and TRBJ2-1; D perhaps matches TRBD2 (5 bases). This CDR3 region has 16 residues. V was clipped by 2 bases and J by 0 bases, with 11 bases between them. The germline V gene encodes CDR1 SGHAT and CDR2 FQNNGV.